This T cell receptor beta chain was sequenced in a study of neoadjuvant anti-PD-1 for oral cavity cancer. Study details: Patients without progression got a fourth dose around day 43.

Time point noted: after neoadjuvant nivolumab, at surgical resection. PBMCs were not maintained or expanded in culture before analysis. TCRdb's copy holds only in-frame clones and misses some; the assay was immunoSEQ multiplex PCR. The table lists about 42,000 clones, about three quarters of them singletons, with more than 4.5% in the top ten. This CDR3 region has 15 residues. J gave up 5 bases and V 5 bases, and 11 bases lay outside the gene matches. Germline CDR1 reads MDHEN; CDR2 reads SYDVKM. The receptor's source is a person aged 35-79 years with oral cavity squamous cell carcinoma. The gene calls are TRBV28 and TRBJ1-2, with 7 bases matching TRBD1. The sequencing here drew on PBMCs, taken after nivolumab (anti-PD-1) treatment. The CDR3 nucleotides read TGTGCCAGCAGTATCGACCAGGGGGTGGGATATGGCTACACCTTC. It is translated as CASSIDQGVGYGYTF.